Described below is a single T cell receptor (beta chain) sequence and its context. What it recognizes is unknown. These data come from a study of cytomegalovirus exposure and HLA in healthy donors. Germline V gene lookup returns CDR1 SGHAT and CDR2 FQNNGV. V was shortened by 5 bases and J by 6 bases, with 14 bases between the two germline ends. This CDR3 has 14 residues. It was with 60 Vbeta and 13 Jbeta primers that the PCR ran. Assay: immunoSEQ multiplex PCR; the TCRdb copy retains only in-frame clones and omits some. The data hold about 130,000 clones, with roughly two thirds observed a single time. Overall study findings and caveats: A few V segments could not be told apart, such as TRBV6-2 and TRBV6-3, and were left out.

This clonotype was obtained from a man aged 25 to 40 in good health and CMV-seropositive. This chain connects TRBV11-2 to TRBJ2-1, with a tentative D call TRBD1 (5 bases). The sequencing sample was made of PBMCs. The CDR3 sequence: CASSNIRVGNEQFF. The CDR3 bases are TGTGCCAGCAGCAACATCAGGGTAGGCAATGAGCAGTTCTTC.